The clone carrying this T cell receptor beta chain was seen repeatedly, ten times or more. No antigen is known for it. On the basis of clinical symptoms, serum thyroxine and TRAb, thyroid ultrasound and orbital computed tomography, diagnoses were made. This entry is derived from a study of T cells in Graves' hyperthyroidism and ophthalmopathy. RNA transcripts provided the source from which TCR beta CDR3 regions were amplified. Initially, a first-round RT-PCR of the TCR CDR3 employed the HTBI primer set. MiXCR was run by TCRdb on the multiplex PCR reads, yielding one entry per CDR3 protein. The sample includes 250,000 to 300,000 distinct CDR3 sequences, around 13% of them seen just once. The germline gives CDR1 SGHKS, CDR2 YYEKEE (reference sequence). The CDR3 covers 13 residues. V lost 1 base to trimming and J lost 6 bases, with 8 bases between them. Whole-study results and caveats: Model output signaled ophthalmopathy a median about 6.3 months ahead of onset.

The clonotype originates from a woman aged 40 to 50 with Graves' hyperthyroidism. The sequenced material came from blood. The V call is TRBV5-5, the J call TRBJ1-5; the D is unclear. This chain's CDR3 is CASSLRETQPQHF. CDR3 in DNA: TGTGCCAGCAGCTTGAGGGAGACTCAGCCCCAGCATTTT.